This entry lists 17 T cell receptor beta chains sequenced from one sample in a study of CD8+CD57+ T cells in acquired aplastic anemia (dated by TCRdb to 2017 to 2018). Sequencing used an Illumina HiSeq 2000. TCR beta VDJ combination and CDR3 sequence profiling used genomic DNA as the template. TCRdb ran its own pipeline on the public reads, namely fastp trimming at Q25 and MiXCR clone calling, and kept in-frame beta chains. A single entry per CDR3 protein holds the most common genes and DNA from its merged rows. In all, the sample holds roughly 200,000 distinct CDR3 sequences, and less than 75% of those were seen once. The ten largest make up roughly three fifths of the sample. Expansion of CD8+CD57+ cells had been shown by flow cytometry in the patients chosen for sequencing. Sequencing was carried out using sorted CD4+, CD8+, or CD8+CD57+ T cells (not recorded which) from PBMCs. The receptors derive from a human donor with aplastic anemia.

This chain connects TRBV20-1 to TRBJ2-5, with 9 bases identical to TRBD1. J was trimmed by 5 bases and V by 5 bases; bases with no gene match: 9. This CDR3 is 14 amino acids long. CDR1 and CDR2 (germline): DFQATT, SNEGSKA (reference sequence). CDR3 sequence: CSAGGTGSVETQYF. CDR3 nucleotide sequence: TGCAGTGCTGGAGGGACAGGGTCGGTGGAGACCCAGTACTTC.

The sample holds a few counts of this clonotype. V gene TRBV10-2 combines with J gene TRBJ2-7, with 8 bases identical to TRBD2. This CDR3 has 15 amino acids. The germline V gene encodes CDR1 WSHSY and CDR2 SAAADI. V shed 8 bases and J 2 bases; nucleotides not matched to a gene: 11. DNA of the CDR3: TGCGCCAGCCTTCCAACGGAGCGGGGGACCTACGAGCAGTACTTC. Amino acids: CASLPTERGTYEQYF.

The chain employs TRBV7-2 and TRBJ2-5, with TRBD1 matching over 7 bases. V shed 0 bases, J shed 3 bases, and the junction held 4 bases outside the gene matches. The CDR3 covers 15 residues. Germline lookup yields CDR1 SGHTA and CDR2 FQGNSA. The CDR3 DNA reads TGTGCCAGCAGCTTAGCGTGGGACAGAAAAGAGACCCAGTACTTC. Protein sequence: CASSLAWDRKETQYF.

V and J are TRBV12-3 or TRBV12-4 and TRBJ1-5, with D tentatively TRBD1 (5 bases). The V and J ends lost 5 bases and 11 bases respectively, with 22 bases between them. The CDR3 totals 15 residues. CDR3 region: CASSAVGGVKKTQHF. The CDR3 DNA reads TGTGCCAGCAGTGCAGTTGGGGGAGTGAAGAAGACCCAGCATTTT.

The chain employs TRBV20-1 and TRBJ2-7; weak D call: TRBD1 (6 bases). From germline, CDR1 is DFQATT and CDR2 SNEGSKA (reference sequence). The CDR3 loop spans 14 amino acids. Trimming cost V 2 bases and J 6 bases, with 17 bases left between them. In DNA form, the CDR3 reads TGCAGTGCTAGAAGCCCACAGGGTTTCCTCGAGCAGTACTTC. It encodes CSARSPQGFLEQYF.

The V and J genes are TRBV9 and TRBJ2-7, with 9 bases aligning to TRBD2. Germline values: CDR1 SGDLS, CDR2 YYNGEE. The CDR3 covers 15 residues. The V segment lost 0 bases and the J segment 6 bases; nucleotides outside the gene matches: 7. The CDR3 is CASSVGIAGAPEQYF. As DNA, the CDR3 is TGTGCCAGCAGCGTAGGGATAGCGGGAGCGCCCGAGCAGTACTTC.

This chain connects TRBV4-2 to TRBJ2-1; maybe TRBD2 (5 bases). Trimming cost V 1 base and J 4 bases, with 11 bases left between them. The CDR3 length is 15 residues. Per the germline V gene, CDR1 is LGHNA and CDR2 is YNFKEQ. Written as DNA, the CDR3 is TGTGCCAGCAGCCAAGTAAGAGGGCAATACAATGAGCAGTTCTTC. Protein: CASSQVRGQYNEQFF.

This clonotype was recorded a few times. The V and J genes are TRBV29-1 and TRBJ2-7; 10 nucleotides agree with TRBD2. CDR1 is SQVTM, CDR2 ANQGSEA, per germline. With V trimmed by 4 bases and J by 3 bases, 3 bases remained unmatched. This CDR3 is built from 13 residues. CDR3 coding DNA: TGCAGCGTTGTGAGGACTAGCGGCTACGAGCAGTACTTC. It codes for CSVVRTSGYEQYF.

The rearrangement joins TRBV20-1 to TRBJ1-2; D not resolved. The CDR3 covers 14 residues. Germline V gene sequence: CDR1 DFQATT, CDR2 SNEGSKA (reference sequence). V was pared by 6 bases and J by 0 bases, with 14 bases between. CDR3 amino acids: CSANKAATNYGYTF. Here the CDR3 DNA reads TGCAGTGCCAACAAGGCGGCTACTAACTATGGCTACACCTTC.

This rearrangement joins TRBV15 to TRBJ2-7, with TRBD1 matching over 11 bases. J gave up 3 bases and V 4 bases, and 8 bases lay outside the gene matches. The CDR3 runs to 16 residues. The germline gives CDR1 LNHNV, CDR2 YYDKDF (reference sequence). CDR3 bases: TGTGCCACCAGCACAATGTGGGACAGGGGGATCTACGAGCAGTACTTC. This translates into CATSTMWDRGIYEQYF.

The CDR3 loop is CSASVVDILYQETQYF. For the CDR3, the DNA is TGCAGTGCTAGTGTGGTGGACATACTGTACCAAGAGACCCAGTACTTC. V gene TRBV20-1 combines with J gene TRBJ2-5, with a possible D match to TRBD1 (5 bases). V was pared by 3 bases and J by 0 bases, with 17 bases between. This CDR3 has 16 amino acids. Germline V lookup: CDR1 DFQATT, CDR2 SNEGSKA (reference sequence).

This clonotype came up many times. The chain links TRBV20-1 to TRBJ2-7; D remains ambiguous. Germline CDR1 is DFQATT and CDR2 is SNEGSKA (reference sequence). V was trimmed by 4 bases and J by 4 bases, leaving 14 bases between them. This CDR3 is built from 13 residues. The CDR3 region is CSAMGREDYEQYF. In DNA form, the CDR3 reads TGCAGTGCTATGGGCCGCGAGGATTACGAGCAGTACTTC.

Concerning this clonotype itself: One junction end does not reproduce the germline sequence, and a read error may be involved. CDR3 sequence reads: CASSQQFGDTQYF. The CDR3 DNA reads as TGTGCTAGCAGCCAGCAGTTTGGGGATACGCAGTATTTT. The rearrangement joins TRBV7-7 to TRBJ2-3, with no clear D. CDR3 length: 13 amino acids. Germline V gene data show CDR1 as SSHAT and CDR2 as FNYEAQ (reference sequence).

This clonotype appeared a few times. This chain connects TRBV12-3 or TRBV12-4 to TRBJ1-4; perhaps TRBD1 as D (6 bases). CDR3 length: 14 amino acids. The V end lost 8 bases, the J end lost 3 bases, and 13 bases lay between the germline ends. The CDR3 DNA is TGTGCCAGCGGAGAGACAGGCTCTAATGAAAAACTGTTTTTT. This codes for CASGETGSNEKLFF.

This clonotype occurred once. The rearrangement joins TRBV7-8 to TRBJ2-2; D remains ambiguous. The V and J ends lost 1 base and 8 bases respectively, with 8 bases between them. This CDR3 spans 13 amino acids. CDR1 and CDR2 from the germline V gene are SGHVS and FQNEAQ. CDR3 sequence: CASSLVGSGELFF. The CDR3 region has the DNA TGTGCCAGCAGCTTAGTTGGGTCGGGGGAGCTGTTTTTT.

The chain combines TRBV5-1 with TRBJ1-2; no definite D call. Trimming cost V 0 bases and J 6 bases, with 9 bases left between them. The CDR3 loop spans 13 amino acids. Looked up from germline, CDR1 is SGHRS and CDR2 is YFSETQ. In nucleotides, the CDR3 is TGCGCCAGCAGCTTGGACTATGAGGATGGCTACACCTTC. Translating gives CASSLDYEDGYTF.

The table lists this clonotype with many counts. The chain couples TRBV19 to TRBJ2-5, with D perhaps TRBD1 (6 bases). V lost 6 bases and J lost 5, with 13 bases in between. Germline CDR1 reads LNHDA; CDR2 reads SQIVND (reference sequence). The length of the CDR3 is 13 residues. CDR3 DNA sequence: TGTGCCAGTAGCCCCACAGGGCCGGAGACCCAGTACTTC. Protein product: CASSPTGPETQYF.